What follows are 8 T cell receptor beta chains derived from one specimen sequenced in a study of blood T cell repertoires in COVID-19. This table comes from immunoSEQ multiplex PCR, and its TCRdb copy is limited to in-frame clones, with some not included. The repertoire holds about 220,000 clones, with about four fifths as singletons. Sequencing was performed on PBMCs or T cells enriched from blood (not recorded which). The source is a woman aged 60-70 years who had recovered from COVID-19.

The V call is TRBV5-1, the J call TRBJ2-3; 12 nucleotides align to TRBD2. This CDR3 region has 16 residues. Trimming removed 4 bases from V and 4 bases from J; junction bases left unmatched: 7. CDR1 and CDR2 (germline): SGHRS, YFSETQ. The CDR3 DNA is TGCGCCAGCAGCCGGACGACTAGCGGGAGTTCAGATACGCAGTATTTT. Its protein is CASSRTTSGSSDTQYF.

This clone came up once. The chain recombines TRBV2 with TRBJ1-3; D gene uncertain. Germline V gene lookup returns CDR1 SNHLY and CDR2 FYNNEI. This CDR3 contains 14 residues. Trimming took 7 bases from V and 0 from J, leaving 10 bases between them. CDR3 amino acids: CASTGSTSGNTIYF. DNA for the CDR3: TGTGCCAGCACGGGTTCGACCTCTGGAAACACCATATATTTT.

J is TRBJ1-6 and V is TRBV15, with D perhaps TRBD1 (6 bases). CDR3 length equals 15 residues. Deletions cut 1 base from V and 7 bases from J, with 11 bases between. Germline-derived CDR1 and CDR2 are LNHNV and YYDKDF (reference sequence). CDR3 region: CATSRVGGANSPLHF. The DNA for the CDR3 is TGTGCCACCAGCAGAGTAGGGGGGGCGAATTCACCCCTCCACTTT.

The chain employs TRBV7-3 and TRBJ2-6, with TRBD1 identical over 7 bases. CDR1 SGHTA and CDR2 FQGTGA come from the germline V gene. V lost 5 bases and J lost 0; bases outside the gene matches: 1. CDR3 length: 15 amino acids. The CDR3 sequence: CASSTGVSGANVLTF. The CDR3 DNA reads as TGTGCCAGCAGCACAGGGGTCTCTGGGGCCAACGTCCTGACTTTC.

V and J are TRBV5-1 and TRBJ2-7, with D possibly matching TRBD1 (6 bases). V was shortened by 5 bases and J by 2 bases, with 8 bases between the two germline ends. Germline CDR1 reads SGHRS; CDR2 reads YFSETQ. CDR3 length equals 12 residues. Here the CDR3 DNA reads TGCGCCAGCAGAGGGGGTACCTACGAGCAGTACTTC. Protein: CASRGGTYEQYF. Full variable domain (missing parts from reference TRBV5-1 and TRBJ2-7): KAGVTQTPRYLIKTRGQQVTLSCSPISGHRSVSWYQQTPGQGLQFLFEYFSETQRNKGNFPGRFSGRQFSNSRSEMNVSTLELGDSALYLCASRGGTYEQYFGPGTRLTVT.

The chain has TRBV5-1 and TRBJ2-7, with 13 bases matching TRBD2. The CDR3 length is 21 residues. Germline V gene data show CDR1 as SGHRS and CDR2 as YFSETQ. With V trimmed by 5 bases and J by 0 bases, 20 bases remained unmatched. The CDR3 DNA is TGCGCCAGCAGGGGGACATGGACTAGCGGGAGTACACTTGGGAGCTCCTACGAGCAGTACTTC. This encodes CASRGTWTSGSTLGSSYEQYF.

This CDR3 is CASSPRGQGYNSPLHF. CDR3 in DNA: TGTGCCAGCTCACCAAGGGGTCAGGGCTATAATTCACCCCTCCACTTT. This sequence joins TRBV18 and TRBJ1-6; a possible D gene is TRBD1 (5 bases). The germline CDR1 and CDR2 sequences are KGHSH and LQKENI. The germline V and J ends were trimmed by 2 bases and 3 bases, with 11 bases remaining between them. The CDR3 runs 16 residues.

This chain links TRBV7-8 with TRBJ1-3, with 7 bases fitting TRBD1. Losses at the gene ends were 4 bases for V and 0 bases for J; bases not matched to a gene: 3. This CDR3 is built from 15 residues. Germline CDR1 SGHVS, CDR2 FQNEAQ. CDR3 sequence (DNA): TGTGCCAGCAGCTGGGACAGAGCCTCTGGAAACACCATATATTTT. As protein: CASSWDRASGNTIYF. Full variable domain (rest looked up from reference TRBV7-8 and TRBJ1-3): GAGVSQSPRYKVAKRGQDVALRCDPISGHVSLFWYQQALGQGPEFLTYFQNEAQLDKSGLPSDRFFAERPEGSVSTLKIQRTQQEDSAVYLCASSWDRASGNTIYFGEGSWLTVV.